The sequence of this T cell receptor (beta chain) was determined in a study of T cells after yellow fever vaccination (dated by TCRdb to the late 2010s). About the study as a whole: The SMART-Seq v4 Ultra Low Input RNA kit was used to prepare libraries from fractions with low cell numbers. Two healthy male donors made up the cohort, one aged 18 to 29 years and the other aged 30 to 39 years. To follow T-cell clones before and after primary and booster YFV17D yellow fever vaccination, bulk TCR alpha and beta repertoires were sequenced over time. Blood was collected at multiple timepoints before and after primary and secondary immunization, and bulk PBMC replicates and cell subsets were isolated.

What this sample's treatment or condition label stands for: live attenuated yellow fever vaccine strain. PBMCs were isolated from peripheral blood using a standard Ficoll-Paque protocol. Dynabeads CD4 and CD8 positive selection kits were used to isolate the CD4 and CD8 T-cell fractions. RNA was extracted with TriZol from bulk PBMCs, CD4 and CD8 fractions, and dextramer-positive and dextramer-negative fractions. TCR cDNA was synthesized by 5'RACE template switching, which introduced a universal primer site and unique molecular identifiers. Priming for cDNA synthesis came from both the TCR alpha and TCR beta constant segments. Libraries were amplified in two PCR steps, with sample barcodes and sequencing adapters added in the second step. Sequencing of libraries was performed on Illumina HiSeq 2500 (2x100 bp) or NovaSeq (2x150 bp). The authors' pipeline ran thus. MIGEC handled demultiplexing of reads and collapsing into UMI consensus sequences, while MiXCR performed V(D)J alignment. Using edgeR on replicate PBMC samples, clonotypes were called vaccine-responding if FDR was below 0.01 and the log2 fold change was above 5 up to day 15. Each bulk clonotype received a CD4 or CD8 identity based on whether the sequenced CD4 or CD8 repertoire contained that clonotype at higher abundance. TCRdb trimmed public reads at Q25 via fastp, called clones via MiXCR and kept in-frame beta chains. Entries are consolidated by CDR3 protein sequence, retaining the most common genes and DNA. V and J calls and clone size were set by TCRdb, not the authors. The sample table contains about 220,000 distinct CDR3 sequences; only one count was recorded for roughly 6.3% of them. The ten largest clones take up 1.1% of the sample.

This clonotype was observed at least ten times. Its recognized antigen is unknown. Within one base of it there is no much larger clone, and no base qualities were kept. The CDR3, cysteine through phenylalanine, is 16 amino acids long. The CDR3 DNA has 48 bases and is translated from base 1. CDR1 ENHRY and CDR2 SYGVKD were looked up in the germline V gene. The germline V and J ends show losses of 8 bases and 1 base respectively, and no gene match explains 9 bases of the junction. General study outcomes and caveats: A small fraction of clonotypes appeared in both the CD4 and CD8 compartments, likely as a result of convergent recombination. The secondary T-cell response was weaker than the primary response but faster, peaking on day 5 instead of day 15. Most clones expanded after primary vaccination were re-detected after the booster (approximately 95% of CD4 and approximately 85% of CD8), suggesting broad memory maintenance. FACS-sorted repertoires could contain abundant contaminating clonotypes from the bulk population, so computational filtering was required. The study included only two donors, which limits how far the findings can be generalized.

This sequence uses TRBV10-3 and TRBJ2-1, with 9 bases matching TRBD1. The input for sequencing was CD4+ T cells sorted from PBMCs, taken on the day of the yellow fever booster vaccination. This clonotype was obtained from a young man who received the YFV17D yellow fever vaccine. In nucleotide form, the sequence is TGTGCCATCGCTGACAGGGGGAAATCGTCCTACAATGAGCAGTTCTTC. This gives the protein CAIADRGKSSYNEQFF.